The 25 T cell receptor beta chains below all came from one sample that was sequenced in a study of CD8 T cells in ankylosing spondylitis. TCRdb fed the 5' RACE reads into MiXCR, producing one record per CDR3 protein. The sample carries about 240,000 distinct CDR3 sequences, about 10% recorded once. Sequencing was performed on blood, either unsorted or a sorted T cell fraction (not recorded which). The receptors shown here come from a male donor with ankylosing spondylitis or in good health (not recorded which).

This clonotype was found many times. This CDR3 is CATKTGGDQETQYF. CDR3 coding DNA: TGTGCCACTAAAACCGGGGGGGACCAAGAGACCCAGTACTTC. This chain uses TRBV15 with TRBJ2-5; 8 nucleotides line up with TRBD2. Germline CDR1 and CDR2: LNHNV and YYDKDF (reference sequence). This CDR3 has 14 amino acids. Trimming removed 9 bases from V and 0 bases from J; junction bases left unmatched: 6. The variable domain in full, completed from reference TRBV15 and TRBJ2-5, reads DAMVIQNPRYQVTQFGKPVTLSCSQTLNHNVMYWYQQKSSQAPKLLFHYYDKDFNNEADTPDNFQSRRPNTSFCFLDIRSPGLGDTAMYLCATKTGGDQETQYFGPGTRLLVL.

V usage is TRBV27 and J usage is TRBJ2-1, with TRBD2 identical over 13 bases. Germline loops: CDR1 MNHEY, CDR2 SMNVEV (reference sequence). V was clipped by 4 bases and J by 8 bases; unmatched bases: 23. The CDR3 contains 21 residues. The CDR3 sequence is CASSYCLGGTELAGGLDEQFF. The CDR3 coding sequence is TGTGCCAGCAGTTATTGCTTGGGCGGGACAGAACTAGCGGGAGGGCTTGATGAGCAGTTCTTC.

A remark on this clonotype: This may arise from a read error, as a much more abundant clone is one base away. The chain has TRBV29-1 and TRBJ2-3; the match to TRBD1 covers 11 bases. In germline, CDR1 is SQVTM, CDR2 ANQGSEA. The CDR3 extends over 15 amino acids. The CDR3, as DNA: TGCAGCGTCGCGGACAGGGGGCTACGTACAGATGCGCAGTATTTT. Residues: CSVADRGLRTDAQYF.

The chain combines TRBV20-1 with TRBJ1-3, with a tentative D call TRBD1 (5 bases). Looked up from germline, CDR1 is DFQATT and CDR2 is SNEGSKA (reference sequence). V dropped 3 bases and J dropped 0 bases, with 9 bases sitting between them. This CDR3 comprises 14 residues. The CDR3 loop is CSASGTFSGNTIYF. The CDR3 DNA sequence: TGCAGTGCTAGTGGGACTTTCTCTGGAAACACCATATATTTT.

This clonotype was seen a few times. The V call is TRBV3-1, the J call TRBJ2-2, with TRBD2 as a possible D gene (5 bases). Germline V gives CDR1 LGHDT, CDR2 YNNKEL (reference sequence). The V gene lost 5 bases and the J gene lost 0 bases, with 10 bases spanning the gap. This CDR3 region has 15 residues. The CDR3 DNA reads as TGTGCCAGCAGCTCCCGGGATGCGAACACCGGGGAGCTGTTTTTT. Residues: CASSSRDANTGELFF.

This clonotype has a count of ten or more. The genes are TRBV5-1 and TRBJ2-2; D unresolved. The germline gives CDR1 SGHRS, CDR2 YFSETQ. Trimming removed 0 bases at V and 9 bases at J, with 9 bases between. This CDR3 region has 13 residues. CDR3 coding DNA: TGCGCCAGCAGCTTGGACCGTGGGAGGGAGCTGTTTTTT. It yields the protein CASSLDRGRELFF.

The table lists this clonotype with many counts. This chain joins TRBV5-6 and TRBJ2-3; possibly TRBD1 for D (6 bases). The CDR3 is 14 amino acids. CDR1 is SGHDT, CDR2 YYEEEE, per germline. The ends were cut back, 4 bases at V and 6 bases at J, with 15 bases in the middle. In DNA form, the CDR3 reads TGTGCCAGCAGCCCCCCTGTGGGGGCCGATACGCAGTATTTT. This translates into CASSPPVGADTQYF.

This clonotype was seen more than once but under ten times. The chain employs TRBV20-1 and TRBJ2-3; 7 bases match TRBD2. With V trimmed by 6 bases and J by 1 base, 7 bases remained unmatched. The CDR3 has 14 amino acids. The V gene's germline CDR1 is DFQATT and CDR2 SNEGSKA (reference sequence). CDR3 in amino acids: CSAQSGAGTDTQYF. The CDR3 bases are TGCAGTGCCCAGAGCGGGGCAGGCACAGATACGCAGTATTTT.

This clonotype occurred a few times. The chain employs TRBV29-1 and TRBJ1-4; D is undetermined. V dropped 0 bases and J dropped 8 bases, with 4 bases sitting between them. The CDR3 covers 11 residues. Germline CDR1 is SQVTM and CDR2 is ANQGSEA. The CDR3 here is CSVEEEEKLFF. CDR3 DNA: TGCAGCGTTGAAGAAGAGGAAAAACTGTTTTTT.

This clonotype was counted a few times. This rearrangement joins TRBV5-4 to TRBJ1-1, with D possibly being TRBD1 (6 bases). The CDR3 has 15 amino acids. Germline lookup yields CDR1 SGHNT and CDR2 YYREEE (reference sequence). Trimming shortened V by 4 bases and J by 4 bases, and 17 bases separated the two germline ends. CDR3 protein: CASSLEGGEVTEAFF. The CDR3 DNA reads as TGTGCCAGCAGCCTGGAGGGGGGGGAGGTCACTGAAGCTTTCTTT. Based on the CDR3 plus reference TRBV5-4 and TRBJ1-1, the full variable domain is ETGVTQSPTHLIKTRGQQVTLRCSSQSGHNTVSWYQQALGQGPQFIFQYYREEENGRGNFPPRFSGLQFPNYSSELNVNALELDDSALYLCASSLEGGEVTEAFFGQGTRLTVV.

At least ten counts were recorded for this clonotype. The chain joins TRBV29-1 to TRBJ2-5, with 10 positions matching TRBD2. CDR1 and CDR2 from the germline V gene are SQVTM and ANQGSEA. The trim removed 4 bases at V and 5 bases at J, leaving 7 bases unmatched. The CDR3 spans 14 residues. The CDR3 DNA reads as TGCAGCGTTGTTCTAGCGGGAGAAGGGGAGACCCAGTACTTC. Translating it yields CSVVLAGEGETQYF.

Comment on this clonotype: The junction shows a germline mismatch at one end, possibly a read error. This sequence joins TRBV20-1 and TRBJ2-1; 15 bases are shared with TRBD2. The CDR3 covers 17 residues. Germline assignment: CDR1 DFQATT and CDR2 SNEGSKA (reference sequence). The CDR3 here is CCAEGLAGGHGYNEQFF. CDR3 nucleotides: TGCTGTGCTGAAGGACTAGCGGGAGGGCATGGATACAATGAGCAGTTCTTC.

This clonotype came up many times. The V and J genes are TRBV6-1 and TRBJ2-1, with 11 bases that match TRBD2. The CDR3 loop spans 14 amino acids. Germline V gene lookup returns CDR1 MNHNS and CDR2 SASEGT. V lost 7 bases and J lost 6; bases outside the gene matches: 5. The CDR3 nucleotides are TGTGCCAGCAATAGCGGGGGGGTCGTCAATGAGCAGTTCTTC. It is translated as CASNSGGVVNEQFF.

On this clonotype: Given a much more abundant clone one base away, this may be a read error. The rearrangement links TRBV20-1 to TRBJ2-7; 8 nucleotides align to TRBD2. The CDR3 runs to 14 residues. Looked up from germline, CDR1 is DFQATT and CDR2 is SNEGSKA (reference sequence). After removal of 5 bases from V and 4 bases from J, the junction contained 10 bases not matched to a gene. The CDR3 reads CSASKGLVGYEQYF. CDR3 DNA sequence: TGCAGTGCTTCTAAGGGACTAGTGGGGTACGAGCAGTACTTC.

The V gene is TRBV7-6, the J gene TRBJ1-1, with D unclear. Germline V gene lookup returns CDR1 SGHVS and CDR2 FNYEAQ. The CDR3 has 15 amino acids. V was pared by 2 bases and J by 3 bases, with 13 bases between. CDR3 DNA sequence: TGTGCCAGCAGCTTATTTTCCGGAGGCGACACTGAAGCTTTCTTT. Its protein product is CASSLFSGGDTEAFF.

This rearrangement joins TRBV7-6 to TRBJ2-3; the match to TRBD1 covers 7 bases. This CDR3 has 16 residues. The V gene's germline CDR1 is SGHVS and CDR2 FNYEAQ. After removal of 5 bases from V and 3 bases from J, the junction contained 11 bases not matched to a gene. The DNA of the CDR3 is TGTGCCAGCAGCCACCACAGGGGCCAGGTGACAGATACGCAGTATTTT. Translation: CASSHHRGQVTDTQYF.

This clonotype showed up many times. The V gene is TRBV5-1, the J gene TRBJ2-1; D ambiguous. V shed 2 bases and J shed 0 bases, with 12 bases lying between them. Germline V gene sequence: CDR1 SGHRS, CDR2 YFSETQ. The CDR3 is 16 residues long. The CDR3 nucleotides are TGCGCCAGCAGCTTAAAGCGCCAGAGCTCCTACAATGAGCAGTTCTTC. It is translated as CASSLKRQSSYNEQFF.

This sequence joins TRBV6-4 and TRBJ1-1; D may be TRBD1 (6 bases). This CDR3 has 15 amino acids. The V gene's germline CDR1 is MRHNA and CDR2 SNTAGT. V was pared by 0 bases and J by 5 bases, with 13 bases between. The CDR3: CASSDSVGGATEAFF. In DNA form, the CDR3 reads TGTGCCAGCAGTGACTCTGTTGGGGGCGCGACTGAAGCTTTCTTT.

This clonotype came up a few times. The chain employs TRBV6-5 and TRBJ2-2; possible D gene TRBD1, 5 bases. V was cut by 2 bases and J by 1 base, with 8 bases left in between. This CDR3 contains 15 residues. Germline CDR1 and CDR2: MNHEY and SVGAGI. The CDR3: CASSYDRENTGELFF. The CDR3 bases are TGTGCCAGCAGTTACGACAGAGAGAACACCGGGGAGCTGTTTTTT.

The genes are TRBV5-1 and TRBJ2-1; D not certain. The CDR3 is made up of 16 amino acids. The germline gives CDR1 SGHRS, CDR2 YFSETQ. The germline V and J ends were trimmed by 5 bases and 0 bases, with 15 bases remaining between them. The CDR3 region is CASSAGRDSSYNEQFF. In DNA, the CDR3 is TGCGCCAGCAGTGCAGGTCGCGATAGCTCCTACAATGAGCAGTTCTTC.

This clonotype was recorded many times. The V call is TRBV5-1, the J call TRBJ2-3, with a possible D match to TRBD2 (6 bases). Germline loops: CDR1 SGHRS, CDR2 YFSETQ. V lost 4 bases and J lost 5, with 14 bases in between. CDR3 length: 14 amino acids. The CDR3 DNA sequence: TGCGCCAGCAGCCTCGGGAGTCAGGAAGATACGCAGTATTTT. Translated: CASSLGSQEDTQYF.

This clonotype has a count of ten or more. The rearrangement uses TRBV20-1 and TRBJ1-4; D not certain. V lost 6 bases and J lost 4, with 12 bases in between. The CDR3 runs to 13 residues. Germline V gene lookup returns CDR1 DFQATT and CDR2 SNEGSKA (reference sequence). DNA for the CDR3: TGCAGTGCGGTGCGAACGATTAATGAAAAACTGTTTTTT. This encodes CSAVRTINEKLFF.

In its sample, this clonotype was seen many times. The chain has TRBV20-1 and TRBJ2-6, with D possibly matching TRBD1 (5 bases). V gave up 6 bases and J gave up 0 bases, with 12 bases separating them. CDR1 is DFQATT and CDR2 is SNEGSKA in the germline V gene (reference sequence). The CDR3 is made up of 15 amino acids. In nucleotides, the CDR3 is TGCAGTGCCTTGGGGCGCAGCTCTGGGGCCAACGTCCTGACTTTC. This gives the protein CSALGRSSGANVLTF.

At least ten counts were recorded for this clonotype. This rearrangement joins TRBV12-3 or TRBV12-4 to TRBJ1-2; tentative D call: TRBD1 (5 bases). This CDR3 has 13 residues. Trimming removed 5 bases at V and 11 bases at J, with 18 bases between. The CDR3 nucleotides are TGTGCCAGCAGTCGCGCAGGGAGTGTGGATTACACCTTC. It translates to CASSRAGSVDYTF.

This clonotype was picked up a small number of times. The chain uses TRBV3-1 and TRBJ2-1; TRBD2 aligns across 7 bases. Germline V gene sequence: CDR1 LGHDT, CDR2 YNNKEL (reference sequence). J gave up 6 bases and V 4 bases, and 15 bases lay outside the gene matches. The CDR3 loop spans 17 amino acids. The CDR3 bases are TGTGCCAGCAGCCCGCCAGGACTAGAAGGCTTGTTCAATGAGCAGTTCTTC. As protein: CASSPPGLEGLFNEQFF.